This T cell receptor beta chain was found in a study of T cells in Graves' hyperthyroidism and ophthalmopathy. TCR beta CDR3 sequences were amplified from RNA transcripts. A first-round RT-PCR of the TCR CDR3 used the HTBI primer set. Each CDR3 protein is one row after TCRdb ran MiXCR on the multiplex PCR reads. Here the sample spans some 580,000 distinct CDR3 sequences, approximately 15% being singletons. The study included ophthalmopathy patients with Clinical Activity Score at least 3, NOSPECS grade at least 4 and duration under 3 months. This clonotype was detected many times. The CDR3 sequence is 14 residues long. V shed 5 bases and J shed 3 bases, with 14 bases lying between them. Germline assignment: CDR1 SGHVS and CDR2 FQNEAQ.

The sequenced material came from blood. The TCR sequence derives from a woman between 40 and 50 years old with Graves' ophthalmopathy. The chain recombines TRBV7-8 with TRBJ2-7; D is uncertain. CDR3 in DNA: TGTGCCAGCAGCCCCCCCCTGGGGTACTACGAGCAGTACTTC. It specifies CASSPPLGYYEQYF.